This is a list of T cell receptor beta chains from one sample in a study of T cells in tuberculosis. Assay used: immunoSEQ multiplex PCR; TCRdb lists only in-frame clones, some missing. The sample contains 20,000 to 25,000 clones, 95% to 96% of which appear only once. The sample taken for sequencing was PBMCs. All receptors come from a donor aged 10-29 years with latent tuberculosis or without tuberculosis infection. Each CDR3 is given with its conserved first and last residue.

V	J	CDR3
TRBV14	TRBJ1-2	CASSQAGVTDGYTF
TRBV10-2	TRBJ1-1	CASSAGAGGRAFF
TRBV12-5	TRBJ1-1	CASGLVLGTVMNTEAFF
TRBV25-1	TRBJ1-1	CASSESYGSGGNTEAFF
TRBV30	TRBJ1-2	CAWSFNYGYTF
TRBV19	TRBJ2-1	CASSPGLAGPGGYNEQFF
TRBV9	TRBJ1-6	CASSSDEVNNSPLHF
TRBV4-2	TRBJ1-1	CASSQERRHTEAFF
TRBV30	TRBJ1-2	CAWSRDLNYGYTF
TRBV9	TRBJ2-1	CASSQSSSANEQFF
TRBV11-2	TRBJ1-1	CASSSPGLLSMNTEAFF
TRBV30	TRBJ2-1	CACAGWAGEQFF
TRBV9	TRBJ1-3	CASSVEEEGASGNTIYF
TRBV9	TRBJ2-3	CASSVGLARTDTQYF
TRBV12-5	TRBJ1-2	CASGYTGGYGYTF
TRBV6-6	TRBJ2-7	CASRDRGYSYEQYF
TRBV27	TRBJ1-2	CASSFGLNYGYTF
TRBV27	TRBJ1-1	CASRWRTGEGTEAFF
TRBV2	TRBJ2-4	CASRAGTGSGNIQYF
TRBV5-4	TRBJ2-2	CASSLILAGSGGELFF
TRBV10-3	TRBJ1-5	CAISEQGNQPQHF
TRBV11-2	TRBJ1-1	CAIQGGTEAFF
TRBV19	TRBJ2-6	CASSVSSGANVLTF
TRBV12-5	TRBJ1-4	CASGLVLRGPNEKLFF
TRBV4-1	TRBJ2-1	CASSGDRGADEQFF
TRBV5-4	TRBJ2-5	CASSATGGAETQYF
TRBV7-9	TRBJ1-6	CASSPNRGQGLRSPLHF
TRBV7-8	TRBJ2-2	CASSPRRGMELFF
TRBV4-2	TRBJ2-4	CASSQDGVAPGGGPKNIQYF
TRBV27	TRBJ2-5	CASSDIRRVQETQYF
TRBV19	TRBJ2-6	CASSMDRGGSGANVLTF
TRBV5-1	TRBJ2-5	CASSSADRGGETQYF
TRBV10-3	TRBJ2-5	CAISGQGGIQETQYF
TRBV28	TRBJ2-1	CASSLGTSGGGYEQFF
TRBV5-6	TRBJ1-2	CASTLRQNYGYTF
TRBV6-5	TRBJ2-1	CASSSSGGFSYNEQFF
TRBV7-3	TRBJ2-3	CASSFSSGVDTQYF
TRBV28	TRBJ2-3	CASSSGTSGPESRWYF
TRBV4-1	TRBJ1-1	CASSRPDREGAFF
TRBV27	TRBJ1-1	CASREGTTEAFF
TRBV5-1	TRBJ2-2	CASSRNRNTGELFF
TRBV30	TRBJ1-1	CAWSVTGLGTEAFF
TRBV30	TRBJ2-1	CASGLPYNEQFF
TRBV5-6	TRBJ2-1	CASSLWRADNEQFF
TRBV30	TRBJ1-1	CAWSRLNTEAFF
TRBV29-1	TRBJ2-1	CSVDDRLDEQFF